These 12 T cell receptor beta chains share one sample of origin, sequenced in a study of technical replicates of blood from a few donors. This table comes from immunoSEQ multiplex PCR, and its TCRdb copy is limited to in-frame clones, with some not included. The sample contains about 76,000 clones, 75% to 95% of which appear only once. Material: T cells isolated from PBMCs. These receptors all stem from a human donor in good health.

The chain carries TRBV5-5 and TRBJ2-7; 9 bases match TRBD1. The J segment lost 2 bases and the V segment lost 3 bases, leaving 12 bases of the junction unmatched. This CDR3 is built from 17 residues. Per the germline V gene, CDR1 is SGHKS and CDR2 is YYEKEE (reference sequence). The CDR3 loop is CASSWEGQGIFPYEQYF. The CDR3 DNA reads TGTGCCAGCAGCTGGGAAGGACAGGGGATATTCCCCTACGAGCAGTACTTC.

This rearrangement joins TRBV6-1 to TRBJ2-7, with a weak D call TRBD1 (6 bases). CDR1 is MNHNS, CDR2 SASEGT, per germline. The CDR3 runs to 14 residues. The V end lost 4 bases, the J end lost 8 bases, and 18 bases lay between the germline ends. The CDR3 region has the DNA TGTGCCAGCAGTGTGGGGACACTCGGAAATAAGCAGTACTTC. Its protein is CASSVGTLGNKQYF.

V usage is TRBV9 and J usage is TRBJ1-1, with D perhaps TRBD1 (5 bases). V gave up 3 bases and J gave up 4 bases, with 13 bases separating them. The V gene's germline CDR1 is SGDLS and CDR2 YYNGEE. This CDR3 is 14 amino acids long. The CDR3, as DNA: TGTGCCAGCAGCGGTGGGGGGAGCGGCACTGAAGCTTTCTTT. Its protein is CASSGGGSGTEAFF.

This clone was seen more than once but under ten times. CDR3 nucleotides: TGTGCCAGCAGCTTGGTACAAGACTATGGCTACACCTTC. Amino acids: CASSLVQDYGYTF. The rearrangement uses TRBV5-6 and TRBJ1-2; the D is unclear. In germline, CDR1 is SGHDT, CDR2 YYEEEE. This CDR3 has 13 amino acids. Trimming shortened V by 0 bases and J by 3 bases, and 6 bases separated the two germline ends.

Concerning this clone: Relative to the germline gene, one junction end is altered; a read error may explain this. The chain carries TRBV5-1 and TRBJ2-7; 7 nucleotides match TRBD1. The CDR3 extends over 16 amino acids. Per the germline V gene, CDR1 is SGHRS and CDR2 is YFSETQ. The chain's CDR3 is CASSLAGTVASYEQYF. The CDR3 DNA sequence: TGCGCCAGCAGCTTAGCCGGGACAGTCGCCTCCTATGAGCAGTACTTC.

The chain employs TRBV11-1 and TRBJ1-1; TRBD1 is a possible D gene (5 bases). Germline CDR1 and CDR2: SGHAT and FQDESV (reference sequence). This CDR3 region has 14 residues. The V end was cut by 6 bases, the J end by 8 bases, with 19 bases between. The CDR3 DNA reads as TGTGCCAGCAGGAAAGGGCCGGGACTGGGCGAAGCTTTCTTT. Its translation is CASRKGPGLGEAFF.

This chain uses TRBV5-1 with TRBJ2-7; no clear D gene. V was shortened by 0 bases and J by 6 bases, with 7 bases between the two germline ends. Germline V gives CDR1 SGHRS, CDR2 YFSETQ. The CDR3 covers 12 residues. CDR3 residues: CASSLAAGEQYF. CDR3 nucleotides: TGCGCCAGCAGCTTGGCCGCCGGCGAGCAGTACTTC.

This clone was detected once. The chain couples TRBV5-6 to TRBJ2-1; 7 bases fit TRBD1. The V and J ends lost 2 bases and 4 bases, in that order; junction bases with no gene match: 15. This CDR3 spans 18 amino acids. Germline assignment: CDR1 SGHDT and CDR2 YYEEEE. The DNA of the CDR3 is TGTGCCAGCAGCTTTGGTGTGGGGCGGACAGGCAAATACAATGAGCAGTTCTTC. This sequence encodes CASSFGVGRTGKYNEQFF. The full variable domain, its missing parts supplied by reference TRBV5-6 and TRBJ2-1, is DAGVTQSPTHLIKTRGQQVTLRCSPKSGHDTVSWYQQALGQGPQFIFQYYEEEERQRGNFPDRFSGHQFPNYSSELNVNALLLGDSALYLCASSFGVGRTGKYNEQFFGPGTRLTVL.

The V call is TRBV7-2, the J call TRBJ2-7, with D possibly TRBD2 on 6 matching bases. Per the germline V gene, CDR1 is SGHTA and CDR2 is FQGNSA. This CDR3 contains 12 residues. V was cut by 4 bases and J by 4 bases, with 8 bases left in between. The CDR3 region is CASSSAGYEQYF. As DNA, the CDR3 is TGTGCCAGCAGCTCCGCGGGGTACGAGCAGTACTTC.

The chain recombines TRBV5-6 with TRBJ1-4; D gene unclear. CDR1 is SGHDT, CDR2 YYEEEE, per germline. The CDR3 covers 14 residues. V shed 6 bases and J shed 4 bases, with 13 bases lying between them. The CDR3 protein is CASTSGINNEKLFF. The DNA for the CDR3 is TGTGCCAGCACCTCCGGGATTAATAATGAAAAACTGTTTTTT.

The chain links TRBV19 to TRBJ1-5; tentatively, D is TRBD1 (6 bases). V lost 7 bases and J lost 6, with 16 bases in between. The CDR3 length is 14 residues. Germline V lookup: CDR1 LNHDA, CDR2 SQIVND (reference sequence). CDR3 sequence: CASNWAQGTQPQHF. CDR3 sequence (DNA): TGTGCCAGTAATTGGGCCCAGGGGACTCAGCCCCAGCATTTT.

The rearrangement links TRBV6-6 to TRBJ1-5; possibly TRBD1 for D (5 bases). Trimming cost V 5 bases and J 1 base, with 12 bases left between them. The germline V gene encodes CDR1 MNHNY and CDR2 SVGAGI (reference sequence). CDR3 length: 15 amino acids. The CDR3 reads CASSTAQGSNQPQHF. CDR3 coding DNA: TGTGCCAGCAGTACGGCCCAGGGCAGCAATCAGCCCCAGCATTTT.